These 27 T cell receptor beta chains were sequenced from one sample in a study of cytomegalovirus exposure and HLA in healthy donors. The study ran its PCR with 60 Vbeta and 13 Jbeta primers. TCRdb's table, derived via immunoSEQ multiplex PCR, lists solely in-frame clones and lacks some. This sample's table reports about 40,000 clones. Sequenced: PBMCs. These receptors were taken from a human donor in good health.

The rearrangement links TRBV27 to TRBJ1-2; D may be TRBD1 (5 bases). The germline CDR1 and CDR2 sequences are MNHEY and SMNVEV (reference sequence). V lost 2 bases and J lost 2, with 6 bases in between. The CDR3 runs 13 residues. The CDR3 here is CASSLGGNYGYTF. The DNA for the CDR3 is TGTGCCAGCAGTTTAGGGGGGAACTATGGCTACACCTTC.

The CDR3 region is CAISESPLPGTRASSYNSPLHF. In nucleotides, the CDR3 is TGTGCCATCAGTGAGTCCCCCCTACCGGGAACGAGGGCGAGCTCCTATAATTCACCCCTCCACTTT. The chain joins TRBV10-3 to TRBJ1-6; D ambiguous. The V end was cut by 0 bases, the J end by 0 bases, with 24 bases between. The CDR3 extends over 22 amino acids. Germline CDR1 ENHRY, CDR2 SYGVKD.

This chain links TRBV7-3 with TRBJ1-1; 8 nucleotides match TRBD1. J lost 9 bases, V lost 0 bases, and 6 bases had no gene match. The CDR3 extends over 14 amino acids. Germline values: CDR1 SGHTA, CDR2 FQGTGA. The CDR3 protein is CASSLTRTGPKAFF. In nucleotides, the CDR3 is TGTGCCAGCAGCTTAACTCGGACAGGGCCGAAAGCTTTCTTT. Full variable domain (remainder filled in from reference TRBV7-3 and TRBJ1-1): GAGVSQTPSNKVTEKGKYVELRCDPISGHTALYWYRQSLGQGPEFLIYFQGTGAADDSGLPNDRFFAVRPEGSVSTLKIQRTERGDSAVYLCASSLTRTGPKAFFGQGTRLTVV.

V is TRBV4-1 and J is TRBJ2-1; D unclear. From germline, CDR1 is MGHRA and CDR2 YSYEKL. The V gene lost 3 bases and the J gene lost 6 bases, with 6 bases spanning the gap. CDR3 size: 12 residues. The chain's CDR3 is CASSHSLNEQFF. In nucleotides, the CDR3 is TGCGCCAGCAGCCACTCCCTCAATGAGCAGTTCTTC.

The chain employs TRBV29-1 and TRBJ2-3; the D gene is possibly TRBD1 (5 bases). The CDR3 contains 12 residues. V shed 6 bases and J shed 0 bases, with 7 bases lying between them. Germline values: CDR1 SQVTM, CDR2 ANQGSEA. The chain's CDR3 is CSVQGSTDTQYF. The CDR3 coding sequence is TGCAGCGTCCAGGGAAGCACAGATACGCAGTATTTT.

The chain carries TRBV27 and TRBJ1-2, with 7 nucleotides matching TRBD1. CDR3 length: 14 amino acids. Germline assignment: CDR1 MNHEY and CDR2 SMNVEV (reference sequence). V was pared by 4 bases and J by 8 bases, with 10 bases of the junction left unmatched. The CDR3 sequence: CASSSLKGAEGYTF. In DNA form, the CDR3 reads TGTGCCAGCAGTTCCCTAAAGGGGGCGGAAGGCTACACCTTC.

This chain joins TRBV5-6 and TRBJ2-3; D is possibly TRBD2 (6 bases). There are 14 residues in the CDR3. V lost 4 bases, J lost 2 bases, and 11 bases lay in between. The germline CDR1 and CDR2 sequences are SGHDT and YYEEEE. Here the CDR3 reads CASSKGLNTDTQYF. The CDR3 DNA sequence: TGTGCCAGCAGCAAGGGACTGAACACAGATACGCAGTATTTT.

The chain couples TRBV7-2 to TRBJ2-1, with D hard to call. Germline loops: CDR1 SGHTA, CDR2 FQGNSA. The length of the CDR3 is 14 residues. V was shortened by 5 bases and J by 5 bases, with 13 bases between the two germline ends. The CDR3 protein is CASSRNVPDNEQFF. CDR3 nucleotide sequence: TGTGCCAGCAGCAGAAACGTCCCGGACAATGAGCAGTTCTTC.

The rearrangement uses TRBV4-2 and TRBJ2-2; 9 bases align to TRBD2. The germline V gene has CDR1 LGHNA and CDR2 YNFKEQ. The CDR3 sequence is 15 residues long. The V gene end was trimmed by 7 bases and the J gene end by 5 bases; junction bases not matched to a gene: 8. CDR3: CASTRSSGGTGELFF. CDR3 in DNA: TGTGCCAGCACCCGTAGTAGCGGGGGTACCGGGGAGCTGTTTTTT.

The chain combines TRBV11-2 with TRBJ2-1; tentative D call: TRBD2 (7 bases). CDR3 length equals 15 residues. The germline V and J ends were trimmed by 5 bases and 7 bases, with 18 bases remaining between them. Germline V gene data show CDR1 as SGHAT and CDR2 as FQNNGV. This CDR3 is CASSRGGAGANEQFF. DNA for the CDR3: TGTGCCAGCAGCCGGGGAGGGGCAGGGGCGAATGAGCAGTTCTTC.

Points on this clone: A read error may account for a junction end that differs from germline. The genes are TRBV2 and TRBJ1-6; D perhaps matches TRBD1 (6 bases). Germline CDR1 reads SNHLY; CDR2 reads FYNNEI. The CDR3 runs 14 residues. The CDR3 nucleotides are TGTGCCAGTACAGGGAGCTCCTATAATTCACACCTCCACTTT. As protein: CASTGSSYNSHLHF.

The chain is built from TRBV27 and TRBJ1-2, with a possible D match to TRBD1 (5 bases). The length of the CDR3 is 13 residues. Trimming removed 0 bases from V and 8 bases from J, with 10 bases in between. CDR1 is MNHEY, CDR2 SMNVEV, per germline (reference sequence). CDR3 in amino acids: CASSLSMGQGYTF. The CDR3 bases are TGTGCCAGCAGTTTATCGATGGGGCAAGGCTACACCTTC.

The chain recombines TRBV15 with TRBJ2-7, with TRBD1 matching 9 bases. This CDR3 spans 14 amino acids. Germline V gene lookup returns CDR1 LNHNV and CDR2 YYDKDF (reference sequence). V gave up 5 bases and J gave up 3 bases; unmatched junction bases: 5. The CDR3 loop reads CATSPRQGDYEQYF. The CDR3 region has the DNA TGTGCCACCAGCCCTAGACAGGGGGACTACGAGCAGTACTTC.

V is TRBV4-1 and J is TRBJ2-7, with D possibly TRBD1 on 6 matching bases. CDR3 size: 17 residues. V gave up 3 bases and J gave up 3 bases, with 21 bases separating them. The germline V gene has CDR1 MGHRA and CDR2 YSYEKL. The CDR3 DNA follows: TGCGCCAGCAGCCATGGTCCCACAGGGAAGGTAATCTACGAGCAGTACTTC. Translated: CASSHGPTGKVIYEQYF.

The chain has TRBV9 and TRBJ2-7, with TRBD2 matching over 9 bases. Germline CDR1 reads SGDLS; CDR2 reads YYNGEE. The CDR3 spans 14 residues. V lost 0 bases to trimming and J lost 6 bases; unmatched junction nucleotides: 4. In DNA form, the CDR3 reads TGTGCCAGCAGCGTAGAGCCTAGCGGGGTCGAGCAGTACTTC. Translated: CASSVEPSGVEQYF.

Remarks on this clone: One junction end disagrees with the germline gene, perhaps due to a read error. The J gene is TRBJ2-7, the V gene TRBV5-1; possibly TRBD1 for D (5 bases). Germline V CDR1 and CDR2: SGHRS, YFSETQ. CDR3 length: 15 residues. In nucleotides, the CDR3 is TGCACCAGCAGCCTCCCAGGGAACGAGGCATACGAGCAGTACTTC. Amino acid sequence: CTSSLPGNEAYEQYF.

J is TRBJ1-5 and V is TRBV7-6; 10 nucleotides agree with TRBD1. CDR3 length: 14 amino acids. Germline V gene data show CDR1 as SGHVS and CDR2 as FNYEAQ. V trimming: 5 bases; J trimming: 7 bases; junction bases outside the gene matches: 5. The CDR3 spells CASSLDRGQQPQHF. Here the CDR3 DNA reads TGTGCCAGCAGCCTCGACAGGGGGCAACAGCCCCAGCATTTT. The complete variable domain, with remaining parts taken from reference TRBV7-6 and TRBJ1-5, reads GAGVSQSPRYKVTKRGQDVALRCDPISGHVSLYWYRQALGQGPEFLTYFNYEAQQDKSGLPNDRFSAERPEGSISTLTIQRTEQRDSAMYRCASSLDRGQQPQHFGDGTRLSIL.

V gene TRBV13 combines with J gene TRBJ2-3; 12 nucleotides agree with TRBD2. Germline V gene data show CDR1 as PRHDT and CDR2 as FYEKMQ (reference sequence). J lost 6 bases, V lost 5 bases, and 9 bases had no gene match. There are 16 residues in the CDR3. CDR3 loop: CASSLTSGGYQDTQYF. In nucleotides, the CDR3 is TGTGCCAGCAGCCTAACTAGCGGGGGGTACCAGGATACGCAGTATTTT.

J is TRBJ1-1 and V is TRBV20-1; D is undetermined. The CDR3 runs 11 residues. Germline CDR1 is DFQATT and CDR2 is SNEGSKA (reference sequence). Trimming removed 1 base from V and 5 bases from J, with 5 bases in between. CDR3: CSARALTEAFF. In DNA form, the CDR3 reads TGCAGTGCTAGAGCTTTGACTGAAGCTTTCTTT.

Considering frequency, this clone is medium-sized. CDR3 nucleotides: TGTGCCAGCATTCAACAACCTTATTCACCCCTCCACTTT. The encoded protein is CASIQQPYSPLHF. This chain links TRBV6-6 with TRBJ1-6; D is ambiguous. Germline CDR1 is MNHNY and CDR2 is SVGAGI (reference sequence). Trimming stripped 7 bases from V and 8 bases from J, with 12 bases between. The CDR3 spans 13 residues.

This chain joins TRBV19 and TRBJ1-1; 9 nucleotides line up with TRBD1. J gave up 5 bases and V 5 bases, and 6 bases lay outside the gene matches. Germline-derived CDR1 and CDR2 are LNHDA and SQIVND (reference sequence). The CDR3 is made up of 14 amino acids. The CDR3 DNA follows: TGTGCCAGTAGTCCCGGGACAGGGAGGACTGAAGCTTTCTTT. It encodes CASSPGTGRTEAFF. The full variable domain, its missing parts supplied by reference TRBV19 and TRBJ1-1, is DGGITQSPKYLFRKEGQNVTLSCEQNLNHDAMYWYRQDPGQGLRLIYYSQIVNDFQKGDIAEGYSVSREKKESFPLTVTSAQKNPTAFYLCASSPGTGRTEAFFGQGTRLTVV.

V gene TRBV30 combines with J gene TRBJ1-1; unclear D gene. CDR3 length: 13 residues. Germline V gives CDR1 GTSNPN, CDR2 SVGIG (reference sequence). V lost 5 bases, J lost 1 base, and 11 bases lay in between. In DNA form, the CDR3 reads TGTGCCTGGTCGAGACTATCGAACACTGAAGCTTTCTTT. Translated, it gives CAWSRLSNTEAFF.

This rearrangement joins TRBV10-3 to TRBJ2-3; D ambiguous. The germline V gene encodes CDR1 ENHRY and CDR2 SYGVKD. V was pared by 4 bases and J by 4 bases, with 12 bases between. CDR3 length equals 14 residues. CDR3 in amino acids: CAISGPARADTQYF. The DNA of the CDR3 is TGTGCCATCAGTGGTCCGGCTCGGGCAGATACGCAGTATTTT.

CDR3 sequence: CASSESSGGQETQYF. In DNA form, the CDR3 reads TGTGCCAGCAGTGAATCTAGCGGGGGACAAGAGACCCAGTACTTC. The chain uses TRBV25-1 and TRBJ2-5, with 10 bases that match TRBD2. This CDR3 contains 15 residues. From germline, CDR1 is MGHDK and CDR2 SYGVNS. The J segment lost 2 bases and the V segment lost 1 base, leaving 1 base of the junction unmatched.

The chain carries TRBV28 and TRBJ2-3; D is possibly TRBD2 (5 bases). CDR3 length: 16 residues. Trimming left V 5 bases short and J 0 bases short, with 15 bases between. Per germline, CDR1 MDHEN and CDR2 SYDVKM. For the CDR3, the DNA is TGTGCCAGCAGTCCGGAGAGGGCCTATAGCACAGATACGCAGTATTTT. As protein: CASSPERAYSTDTQYF.

The CDR3 spells CASSYTRDQPQHF. The CDR3, as DNA: TGTGCCAGCAGTTACACGCGGGATCAGCCCCAGCATTTT. The J gene is TRBJ1-5, the V gene TRBV6-5; D remains ambiguous. V lost 2 bases and J lost 5, with 7 bases in between. The CDR3 extends over 13 amino acids. From germline, CDR1 is MNHEY and CDR2 SVGAGI.

This rearrangement joins TRBV7-3 to TRBJ1-1, with TRBD1 as a possible D gene (6 bases). The ends were cut back, 5 bases at V and 8 bases at J, with 15 bases in the middle. Germline V gene data show CDR1 as SGHTA and CDR2 as FQGTGA. The CDR3 length is 13 residues. CDR3 sequence: CASSLAWGREAFF. CDR3 in DNA: TGTGCCAGCAGCCTTGCATGGGGGCGGGAAGCTTTCTTT.